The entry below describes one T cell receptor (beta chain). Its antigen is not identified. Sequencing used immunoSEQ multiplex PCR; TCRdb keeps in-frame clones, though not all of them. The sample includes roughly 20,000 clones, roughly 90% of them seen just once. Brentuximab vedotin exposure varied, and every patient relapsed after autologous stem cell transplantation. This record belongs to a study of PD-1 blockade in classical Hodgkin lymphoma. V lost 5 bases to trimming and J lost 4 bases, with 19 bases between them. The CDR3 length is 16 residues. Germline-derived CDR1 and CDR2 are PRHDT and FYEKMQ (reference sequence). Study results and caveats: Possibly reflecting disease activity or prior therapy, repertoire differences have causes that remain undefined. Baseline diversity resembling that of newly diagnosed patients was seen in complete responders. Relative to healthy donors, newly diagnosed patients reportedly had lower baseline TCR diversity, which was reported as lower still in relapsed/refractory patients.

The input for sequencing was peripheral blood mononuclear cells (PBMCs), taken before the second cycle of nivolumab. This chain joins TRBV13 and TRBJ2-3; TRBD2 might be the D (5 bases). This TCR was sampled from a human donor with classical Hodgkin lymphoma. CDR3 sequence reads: CASSPWAGSNADTQYF. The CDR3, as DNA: TGTGCCAGCAGCCCTTGGGCGGGCTCGAACGCAGATACGCAGTATTTT.